The rows below give T cell receptor beta chains drawn from one sample of a study of blood T cell repertoires in COVID-19. Here immunoSEQ multiplex PCR was the method, and the copy in TCRdb shows in-frame clones only, minus some. The repertoire includes roughly 300,000 clones, about 90% of them detected once, and roughly 6.7% sits in the top ten. The sequenced material came from peripheral blood. The receptors stem from a man between 18 and 35 years old who had recovered from COVID-19. Each CDR3 is given with its conserved first and last residue. A D gene is named only where the DNA matches it firmly. Expanded clones get a size class; other rows say once, few or many, or leave the size out.

clone_size | d_call | j_call | v_call | cdr3_aa | cdr3_nt
. | TRBD1 | TRBJ2-5 | TRBV6-5 | CASTHTGGGETQYF | TGTGCCAGCACCCACACAGGGGGTGGGGAGACCCAGTACTTC
few | TRBD2 | TRBJ2-3 | TRBV19 | CASSTSGGADTQYF | TGTGCCAGTAGTACTAGCGGGGGGGCAGATACGCAGTATTTT
. | . | TRBJ1-1 | TRBV12-5 | CASGLHTEAFF | TGTGCTAGTGGTTTGCACACCGAAGCTTTCTTT
. | . | TRBJ1-6 | TRBV6-6 | CASSAPGGQNSPLHF | TGTGCCAGCAGTGCCCCCGGGGGTCAGAACTCACCCCTCCACTTT
once | . | TRBJ1-1 | TRBV13 | CASKSRGDTEAFF | TGTGCCAGCAAATCCCGGGGGGACACTGAAGCTTTCTTT
. | . | TRBJ2-7 | TRBV10-3 | CATRGASYEQYF | TGTGCCACCCGGGGGGCCTCCTACGAGCAGTACTTC
. | . | TRBJ2-1 | TRBV7-2 | CASSGVRGRNEQFF | TGTGCCAGCAGCGGGGTAAGGGGTAGGAATGAGCAGTTCTTC
once | . | TRBJ2-2 | TRBV7-8 | CASSWRMNTGELFF | TGTGCCAGCAGCTGGCGGATGAACACCGGGGAGCTGTTTTTT
. | . | TRBJ2-7 | TRBV5-6 | CASSFASSYEQYF | TGTGCCAGCAGCTTCGCCAGTTCCTACGAGCAGTACTTC
once | TRBD1 | TRBJ2-3 | TRBV28 | CATNLQGTDTQYF | TGTGCCACCAATTTACAGGGGACAGATACGCAGTATTTT
once | TRBD2 | TRBJ2-7 | TRBV19 | CASSIASGGAIFHEQYF | TGTGCCAGTAGTATAGCCTCGGGAGGGGCCATCTTCCACGAGCAGTACTTC
. | . | TRBJ1-3 | TRBV27 | CASSLTGISGNTIYF | TGTGCCAGCAGTCTCACCGGGATCTCTGGAAACACCATATATTTT
. | TRBD1 | TRBJ1-6 | TRBV28 | CASSWTGGAGSPLHF | TGTGCCAGCAGTTGGACAGGGGGCGCGGGTTCACCCCTCCACTTT
. | TRBD1 | TRBJ1-5 | TRBV19 | CASRQQTGTSQPQHF | TGTGCCAGTAGACAACAGACAGGGACGAGTCAGCCCCAGCATTTT
. | . | TRBJ1-5 | TRBV7-2 | CASSPQSLNQPQHF | TGTGCCAGCAGCCCCCAAAGCCTCAATCAGCCCCAGCATTTT
. | TRBD2 | TRBJ2-1 | TRBV2 | CATCERDGPYNEQFF | TGTGCCACCTGTGAGCGGGATGGCCCTTACAATGAGCAGTTCTTC
once | TRBD2 | TRBJ2-7 | TRBV5-4 | CASSLVASGFSYEQYF | TGTGCCAGCAGCTTGGTTGCTAGCGGGTTCTCCTACGAGCAGTACTTC
. | TRBD1 | TRBJ1-2 | TRBV10-1 | CASSERPGQGFCYGYTF | TGCGCCAGCAGTGAACGACCGGGACAGGGGTTTTGCTATGGCTACACCTTC
. | . | TRBJ2-3 | TRBV10-2 | CASSPTDTQYF | TGCGCCAGCAGCCCAACAGATACGCAGTATTTT
. | TRBD2 | TRBJ2-1 | TRBV9 | CASSVSGTSGGRQFF | TGTGCCAGCAGCGTATCCGGGACTAGCGGGGGCAGGCAGTTCTTC
. | . | TRBJ1-2 | TRBV20-1 | CSASQDLGAGYGYTF | TGCAGTGCTAGTCAGGACCTCGGGGCGGGGTATGGCTACACCTTC
. | . | TRBJ2-7 | TRBV7-8 | CASRATGIYEQYF | TGTGCCAGCAGGGCTACAGGAATCTACGAGCAGTACTTC
. | TRBD1 | TRBJ1-5 | TRBV19 | CASNHDRGDSPYSNQPQHF | TGTGCCAGTAACCATGACAGGGGCGATTCCCCTTATAGCAATCAGCCCCAGCATTTT
. | . | TRBJ1-3 | TRBV9 | CASSLNSGNTIYF | TGTGCCAGCAGTTTAAACTCTGGAAACACCATATATTTT
. | TRBD2 | TRBJ2-3 | TRBV28 | CASSRGRSTDTQYF | TGTGCCAGCAGCCGCGGGAGAAGCACAGATACGCAGTATTTT
. | TRBD1 | TRBJ2-3 | TRBV5-6 | CASSVWDSPGTDTQYF | TGTGCCAGCAGCGTGTGGGACAGCCCTGGGACAGATACGCAGTATTTT
. | TRBD1 | TRBJ2-5 | TRBV25-1 | CASSNKTTGHIIQTQYF | TGTGCCAGCAGTAACAAAACGACAGGGCACATCATCCAGACCCAGTACTTC
once | TRBD1 | TRBJ1-2 | TRBV6-5 | CASRIQGREGYGYTF | TGTGCCAGCAGAATACAGGGGCGGGAGGGCTATGGCTACACCTTC
. | . | TRBJ2-4 | TRBV3-1/TRBV3-2 | CASSQRIGGIQYF | TGTGCCAGCAGCCAAAGGATCGGGGGCATTCAGTACTTC
. | . | TRBJ2-1 | TRBV4-1 | CASSQVDGVGDEQFF | TGCGCCAGCAGCCAAGTAGACGGGGTGGGCGATGAGCAGTTCTTC
. | . | TRBJ2-6 | TRBV6-5 | CASRSGNGANVLTF | TGTGCCAGCCGGTCGGGGAATGGGGCCAACGTCCTGACTTTC
. | TRBD2 | TRBJ2-3 | TRBV19 | CASSLRGGDTQYF | TGTGCCAGTAGCTTACGGGGGGGAGATACGCAGTATTTT
many | . | TRBJ1-1 | TRBV10-2 | CASSTGQRAFF | TGCGCCAGCAGTACAGGCCAACGGGCTTTCTTT
. | . | TRBJ1-1 | TRBV19 | CASKFILPTGKGHTEAFF | TGTGCCAGTAAATTCATCCTGCCAACAGGGAAGGGGCACACTGAAGCTTTCTTT
. | TRBD1 | TRBJ1-2 | TRBV5-6 | CASSLAGRGLTYGYTF | TGTGCCAGCAGCTTGGCCGGGAGGGGGCTTACCTATGGCTACACCTTC
. | TRBD2 | TRBJ2-1 | TRBV12-3/TRBV12-4 | CASSLGLAYEQFF | TGTGCCAGCAGTCTAGGACTAGCCTATGAGCAGTTCTTC
. | TRBD1 | TRBJ1-1 | TRBV4-3 | CASSQDIPGQANTEAFF | TGCGCCAGCAGCCAAGATATCCCGGGACAGGCGAACACTGAAGCTTTCTTT
. | . | TRBJ1-1 | TRBV25-1 | CASSEAGDVTEAFF | TGTGCCAGCAGTGAAGCGGGGGATGTCACTGAAGCTTTCTTT
. | TRBD2 | TRBJ2-1 | TRBV29-1 | CSVDGTSGSLTYNEQFF | TGCAGCGTTGACGGGACTAGCGGGAGCCTCACCTACAATGAGCAGTTCTTC
. | TRBD2 | TRBJ2-1 | TRBV7-2 | CASSSGGASYNEQFF | TGTGCCAGTAGCAGCGGGGGGGCGTCCTACAATGAGCAGTTCTTC
. | TRBD2 | TRBJ2-2 | TRBV5-1 | CASSLSPSGIEAGELFF | TGCGCCAGCAGCTTGAGTCCTAGCGGGATAGAGGCCGGGGAGCTGTTTTTT
once | TRBD1 | TRBJ2-3 | TRBV6-5 | CASSSTGDTDTQYF | TGTGCCAGCAGTTCAACAGGGGACACAGATACGCAGTATTTT
. | . | TRBJ2-2 | TRBV13 | CASSLRRENTGELFF | TGTGCCAGCAGCTTACGGCGGGAGAACACCGGGGAGCTGTTTTTT
. | . | TRBJ1-1 | TRBV27 | CASSFSMNTEAFF | TGTGCCAGCAGTTTTTCCATGAACACTGAAGCTTTCTTT
few | TRBD1 | TRBJ2-7 | TRBV10-3 | CAISGGQQGVYEQYF | TGTGCCATCAGTGGGGGGCAACAGGGGGTGTACGAGCAGTACTTC
. | TRBD1 | TRBJ1-2 | TRBV4-2 | CASSQDPDRGYYGYTF | TGTGCCAGCAGCCAAGATCCGGACAGGGGCTACTATGGCTACACCTTC
. | . | TRBJ2-2 | TRBV6-4 | CASSDSTGENTGELFF | TGTGCCAGCAGTGACTCTACCGGGGAGAACACCGGGGAGCTGTTTTTT
. | . | TRBJ2-5 | TRBV10-3 | CAISALDSQETQYF | TGTGCCATCAGTGCATTGGACAGCCAAGAGACCCAGTACTTC
. | . | TRBJ2-7 | TRBV30 | CAWSLQGYEQYF | TGTGCCTGGAGCCTTCAGGGGTACGAGCAGTACTTC
once | . | TRBJ1-4 | TRBV9 | CASSDEGRANEKLFF | TGTGCCAGCAGCGACGAGGGGAGGGCTAATGAAAAACTGTTTTTT
. | TRBD1 | TRBJ1-1 | TRBV7-3 | CASSPQGSTEAFF | TGTGCCAGCAGCCCACAGGGGAGCACTGAAGCTTTCTTT
. | . | TRBJ2-7 | TRBV10-1 | CASIPQGGSYEQYF | TGCGCCAGCATCCCGCAGGGGGGATCATACGAGCAGTACTTC
. | . | TRBJ2-1 | TRBV11-2 | CASSLEPGGEQFF | TGTGCCAGCAGCTTAGAACCAGGAGGTGAGCAGTTCTTC
. | TRBD1 | TRBJ2-7 | TRBV5-1 | CASSPLTGNSYEQYF | TGCGCCAGCAGCCCATTGACAGGGAATTCCTACGAGCAGTACTTC
. | . | TRBJ1-3 | TRBV27 | CASSLNPNSGNTIYF | TGTGCCAGCAGTTTAAATCCAAACTCTGGAAACACCATATATTTT